A single count supports the clone carrying this T cell receptor (beta chain). Repertoires were generated with immunoSEQ multiplex PCR, while TCRdb's copy carries only in-frame clones and drops some. The sample has about 84,000 clones; 92% are singletons. The source of the sample is a study of technical replicates of blood from a few donors. This CDR3 has 15 amino acids. Germline V gene sequence: CDR1 SGHDN, CDR2 FVKESK. Trimming removed 1 base at V and 0 bases at J, with 10 bases between. Input material: T cells isolated from PBMCs. The chain employs TRBV14 and TRBJ2-7; D call uncertain. This TCR derives from a human donor in good health. The CDR3 spells CASSQVIAYSYEQYF. The CDR3 region has the DNA TGTGCCAGCAGCCAAGTCATAGCTTACTCCTACGAGCAGTACTTC.